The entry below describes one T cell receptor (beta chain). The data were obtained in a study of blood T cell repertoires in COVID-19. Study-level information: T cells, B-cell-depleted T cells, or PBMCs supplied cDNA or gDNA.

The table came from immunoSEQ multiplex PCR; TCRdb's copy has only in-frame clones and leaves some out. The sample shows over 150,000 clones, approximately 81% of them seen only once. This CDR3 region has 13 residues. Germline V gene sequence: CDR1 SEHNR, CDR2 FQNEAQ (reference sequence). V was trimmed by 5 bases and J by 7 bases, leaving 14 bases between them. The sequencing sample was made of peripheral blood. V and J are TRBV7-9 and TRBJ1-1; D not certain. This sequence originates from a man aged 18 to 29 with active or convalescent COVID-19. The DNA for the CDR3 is TGTGCCAGCAGCCCCCTGAGGCGGGTTGAAGCTTTCTTT. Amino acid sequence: CASSPLRRVEAFF.